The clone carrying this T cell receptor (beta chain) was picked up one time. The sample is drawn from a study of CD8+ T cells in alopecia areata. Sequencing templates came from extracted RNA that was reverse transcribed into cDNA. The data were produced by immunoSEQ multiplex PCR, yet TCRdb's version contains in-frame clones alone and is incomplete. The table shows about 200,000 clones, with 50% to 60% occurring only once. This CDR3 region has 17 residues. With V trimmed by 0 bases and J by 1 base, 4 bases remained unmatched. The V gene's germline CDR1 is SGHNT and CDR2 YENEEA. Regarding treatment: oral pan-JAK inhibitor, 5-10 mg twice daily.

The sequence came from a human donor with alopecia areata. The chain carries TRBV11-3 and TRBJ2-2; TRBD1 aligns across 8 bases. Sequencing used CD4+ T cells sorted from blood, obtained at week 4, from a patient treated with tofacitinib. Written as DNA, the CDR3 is TGTGCCAGCAGCTTAGACCGGGGGACAGGGAACACCGGGGAGCTGTTTTTT. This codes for CASSLDRGTGNTGELFF.